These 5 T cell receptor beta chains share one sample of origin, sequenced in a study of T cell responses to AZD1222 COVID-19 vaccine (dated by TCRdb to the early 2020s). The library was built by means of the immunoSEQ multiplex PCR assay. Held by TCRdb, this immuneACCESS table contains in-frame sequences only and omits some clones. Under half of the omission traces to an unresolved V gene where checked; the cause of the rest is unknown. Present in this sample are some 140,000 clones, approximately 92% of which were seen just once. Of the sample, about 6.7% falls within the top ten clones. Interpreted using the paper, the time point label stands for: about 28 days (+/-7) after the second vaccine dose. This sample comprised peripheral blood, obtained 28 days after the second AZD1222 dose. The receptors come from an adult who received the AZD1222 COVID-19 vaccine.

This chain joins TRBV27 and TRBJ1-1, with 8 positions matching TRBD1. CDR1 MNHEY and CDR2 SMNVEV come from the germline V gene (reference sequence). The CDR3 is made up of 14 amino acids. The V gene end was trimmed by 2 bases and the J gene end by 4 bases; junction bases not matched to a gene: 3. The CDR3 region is CASSLGQGVTEAFF. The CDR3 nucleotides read TGTGCCAGCAGTTTAGGACAGGGAGTCACTGAAGCTTTCTTT.

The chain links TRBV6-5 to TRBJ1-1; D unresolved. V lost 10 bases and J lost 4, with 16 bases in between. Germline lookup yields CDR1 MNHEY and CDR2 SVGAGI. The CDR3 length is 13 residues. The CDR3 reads CATRAGSGTEAFF. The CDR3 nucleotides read TGTGCCACCAGAGCGGGGTCAGGCACTGAAGCTTTCTTT.

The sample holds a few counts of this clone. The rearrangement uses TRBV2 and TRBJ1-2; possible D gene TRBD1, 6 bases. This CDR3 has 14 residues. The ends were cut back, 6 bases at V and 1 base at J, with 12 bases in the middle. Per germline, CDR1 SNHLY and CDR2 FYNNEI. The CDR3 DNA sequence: TGTGCCAGCAGATCGACAGGATTTAACTATGGCTACACCTTC. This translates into CASRSTGFNYGYTF.

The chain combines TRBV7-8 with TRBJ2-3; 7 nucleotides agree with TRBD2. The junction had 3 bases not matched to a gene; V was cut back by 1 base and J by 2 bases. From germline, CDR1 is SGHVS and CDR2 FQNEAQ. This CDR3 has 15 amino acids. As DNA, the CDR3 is TGTGCCAGCAGCTTAGAAGCGGGAAACACAGATACGCAGTATTTT. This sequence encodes CASSLEAGNTDTQYF.

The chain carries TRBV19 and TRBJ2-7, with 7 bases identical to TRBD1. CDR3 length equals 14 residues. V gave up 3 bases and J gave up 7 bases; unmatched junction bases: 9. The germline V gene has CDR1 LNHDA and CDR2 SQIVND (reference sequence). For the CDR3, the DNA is TGTGCCAGTAGTATCGCAGGGCCCAGGGGGGAGCAGTACTTC. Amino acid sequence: CASSIAGPRGEQYF.